The TCR beta chain under discussion was sequenced for a study of OX40 agonist ivuxolimab in advanced cancers. Measured with immunoSEQ multiplex PCR; TCRdb has only the in-frame clones, and not every one. This table has tens of thousands of clones, 90% to 95% appearing once. Anyone with autoimmune disease history or systemic immunosuppression was excluded. Regarding the study as a whole: CD8+ T cells averaged more expanded clones than CD4+.

With 6 bases clipped from V and 0 bases from J, the junction kept 14 bases outside the gene matches. Germline V gene sequence: CDR1 MNHEY, CDR2 SMNVEV (reference sequence). CDR3 length: 18 residues. Concerning this clone: The antigen remains undetermined.

The starting material was CD4+ or CD8+ T cells sorted from blood, obtained in a trial of the OX40 agonist ivuxolimab. This clonotype was obtained from an adult with an advanced solid tumor such as melanoma, head and neck, liver or kidney cancer. The gene calls are TRBV27 and TRBJ1-1; 9 bases map to TRBD1. CDR3 residues: CASSPSGGQGLMNTEAFF. The CDR3 nucleotides are TGTGCCAGCAGCCCTTCTGGCGGACAGGGGCTTATGAACACTGAAGCTTTCTTT.